This TCR beta chain was captured by sequencing in a study of shared clonotypes between healthy human individuals. Study results and caveats: Incomplete sequencing of sorted subsets was indicated by rarefaction despite large depth. As a rule, naive subsets had a larger estimated richness than memory subsets. It was the few donors that limited the genetic and exposure-history diversity represented.

This was a deep-level run. TCRdb's copy holds only in-frame clones and misses some; the assay was immunoSEQ multiplex PCR. The sample has 2 million to 2.5 million clones; more than 90% are singletons. The germline V and J ends were trimmed by 2 bases and 3 bases, with 12 bases remaining between them. Germline CDR1 is ENHRY and CDR2 is SYGVKD. This CDR3 is built from 15 residues. Note on this clone: Its target is not known.

V is TRBV10-3 and J is TRBJ2-3; tentatively, D is TRBD1 (6 bases). The source material was naive CD4+ T cells sorted from blood. Subset denoted: CD45RA+ positively selected. The source is a man in his late teens or twenties in good health. The CDR3 here is CAISEQGYSTDTQYF. The DNA of the CDR3 is TGTGCCATCAGTGAGCAGGGGTACTCGACAGATACGCAGTATTTT.